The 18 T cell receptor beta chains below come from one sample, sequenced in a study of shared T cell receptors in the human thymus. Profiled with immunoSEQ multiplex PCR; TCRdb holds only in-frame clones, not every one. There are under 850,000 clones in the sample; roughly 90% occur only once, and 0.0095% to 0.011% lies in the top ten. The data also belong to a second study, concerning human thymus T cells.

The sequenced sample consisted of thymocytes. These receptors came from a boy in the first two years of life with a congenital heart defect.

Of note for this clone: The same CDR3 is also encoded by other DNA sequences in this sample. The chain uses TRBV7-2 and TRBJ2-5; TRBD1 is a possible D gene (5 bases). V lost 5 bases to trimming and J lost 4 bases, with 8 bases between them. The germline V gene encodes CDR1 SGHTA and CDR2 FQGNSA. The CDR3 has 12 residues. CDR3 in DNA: TGTGCCAGCAGCCCCCAGGGAGAGACCCAGTACTTC. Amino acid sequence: CASSPQGETQYF.

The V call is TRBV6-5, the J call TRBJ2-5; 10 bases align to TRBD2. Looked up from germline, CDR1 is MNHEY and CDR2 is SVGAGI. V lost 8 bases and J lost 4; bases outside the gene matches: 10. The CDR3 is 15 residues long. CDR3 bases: TGTGCCAGCTCTGGTAGCGGGAGGTTAAGAGAGACCCAGTACTTC. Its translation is CASSGSGRLRETQYF.

CDR3 nucleotides: TGCGCCAGCAGCCAAGATCGGAGCGGGAGCTTCCCAGATACGCAGTATTTT. Protein: CASSQDRSGSFPDTQYF. This chain connects TRBV4-3 to TRBJ2-3; 8 bases are shared with TRBD2. The germline CDR1 and CDR2 sequences are LGHNA and YSLEER. J lost 4 bases, V lost 0 bases, and 9 bases had no gene match. This CDR3 has 17 residues.

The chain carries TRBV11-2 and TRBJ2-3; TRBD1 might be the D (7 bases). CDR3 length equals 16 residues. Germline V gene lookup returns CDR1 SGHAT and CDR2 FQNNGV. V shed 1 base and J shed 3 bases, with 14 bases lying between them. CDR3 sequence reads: CASSLGKTGRTDTQYF. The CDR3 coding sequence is TGTGCCAGCAGCTTAGGGAAGACAGGGAGGACAGATACGCAGTATTTT. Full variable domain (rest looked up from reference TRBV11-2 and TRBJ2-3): EAGVAQSPRYKIIEKRQSVAFWCNPISGHATLYWYQQILGQGPKLLIQFQNNGVVDDSQLPKDRFSAERLKGVDSTLKIQPAKLEDSAVYLCASSLGKTGRTDTQYFGPGTRLTVL.

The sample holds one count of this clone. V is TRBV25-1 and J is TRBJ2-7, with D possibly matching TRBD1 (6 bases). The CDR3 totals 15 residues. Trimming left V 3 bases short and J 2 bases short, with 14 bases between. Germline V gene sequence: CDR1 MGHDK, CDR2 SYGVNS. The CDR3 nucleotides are TGTGCCAGCAGTGACCACGACAGGACCACCTACGAGCAGTACTTC. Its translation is CASSDHDRTTYEQYF.

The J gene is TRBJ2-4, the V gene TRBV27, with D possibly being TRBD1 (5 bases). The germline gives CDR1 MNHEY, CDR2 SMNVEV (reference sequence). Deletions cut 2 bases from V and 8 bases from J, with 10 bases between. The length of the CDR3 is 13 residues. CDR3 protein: CASSLGARHIQYF. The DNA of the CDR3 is TGTGCCAGCAGTTTAGGGGCTAGGCACATTCAGTACTTC.

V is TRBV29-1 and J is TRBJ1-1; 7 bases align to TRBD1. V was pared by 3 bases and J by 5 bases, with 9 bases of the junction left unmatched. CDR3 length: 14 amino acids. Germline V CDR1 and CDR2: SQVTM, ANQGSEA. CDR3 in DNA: TGCAGCGTTGACACCTCCCAGGGGGGAACTGAAGCTTTCTTT. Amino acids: CSVDTSQGGTEAFF. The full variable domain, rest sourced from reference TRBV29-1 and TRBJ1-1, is SAVISQKPSRDICQRGTSLTIQCQVDSQVTMMFWYRQQPGQSLTLIATANQGSEATYESGFVIDKFPISRPNLTFSTLTVSNMSPEDSSIYLCSVDTSQGGTEAFFGQGTRLTVV.

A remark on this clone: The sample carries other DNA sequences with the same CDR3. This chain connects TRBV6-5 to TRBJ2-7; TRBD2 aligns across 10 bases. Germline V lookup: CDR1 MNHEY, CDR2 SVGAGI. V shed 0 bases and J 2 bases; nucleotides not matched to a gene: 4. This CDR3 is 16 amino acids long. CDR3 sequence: CASSYSPGLAPYEQYF. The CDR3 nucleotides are TGTGCCAGCAGTTACTCCCCGGGACTAGCGCCCTACGAGCAGTACTTC.

The CDR3 coding sequence is TGCGCCAGCAGCTGGGCGGGGGAGCGGGCCCCTTTGCAAGATGAGCAGTTCTTC. Translation gives CASSWAGERAPLQDEQFF. This chain links TRBV5-1 with TRBJ2-1, with TRBD2 identical over 7 bases. Germline CDR1 is SGHRS and CDR2 is YFSETQ. V shed 3 bases, J shed 8 bases, and the junction held 20 bases outside the gene matches. The CDR3 is 18 amino acids.

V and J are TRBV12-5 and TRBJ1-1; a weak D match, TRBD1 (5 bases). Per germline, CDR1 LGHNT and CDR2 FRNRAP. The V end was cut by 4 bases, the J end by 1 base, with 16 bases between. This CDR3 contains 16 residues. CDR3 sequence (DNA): TGTGCTAGTGGTTCCCCCCGGGGGGATAAGAACACTGAAGCTTTCTTT. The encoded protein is CASGSPRGDKNTEAFF. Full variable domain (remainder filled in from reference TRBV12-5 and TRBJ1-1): DARVTQTPRHKVTEMGQEVTMRCQPILGHNTVFWYRQTMMQGLELLAYFRNRAPLDDSGMPKDRFSAEMPDATLATLKIQPSEPRDSAVYFCASGSPRGDKNTEAFFGQGTRLTVV.

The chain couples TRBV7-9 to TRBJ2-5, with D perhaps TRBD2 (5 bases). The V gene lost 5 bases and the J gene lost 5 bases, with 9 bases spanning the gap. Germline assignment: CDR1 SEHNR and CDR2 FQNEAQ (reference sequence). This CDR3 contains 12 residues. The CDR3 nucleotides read TGTGCCAGCAGCAACCGGAGGGAGACCCAGTACTTC. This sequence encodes CASSNRRETQYF. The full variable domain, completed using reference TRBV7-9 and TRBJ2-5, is DTGVSQNPRHKITKRGQNVTFRCDPISEHNRLYWYRQTLGQGPEFLTYFQNEAQLEKSRLLSDRFSAERPKGSFSTLEIQRTEQGDSAMYLCASSNRRETQYFGPGTRLLVL.

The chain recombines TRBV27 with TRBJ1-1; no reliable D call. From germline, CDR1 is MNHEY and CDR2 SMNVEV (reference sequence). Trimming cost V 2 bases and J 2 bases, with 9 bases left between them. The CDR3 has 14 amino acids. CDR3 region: CASSLRAGNTEAFF. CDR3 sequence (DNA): TGTGCCAGCAGTTTAAGGGCGGGAAACACTGAAGCTTTCTTT.

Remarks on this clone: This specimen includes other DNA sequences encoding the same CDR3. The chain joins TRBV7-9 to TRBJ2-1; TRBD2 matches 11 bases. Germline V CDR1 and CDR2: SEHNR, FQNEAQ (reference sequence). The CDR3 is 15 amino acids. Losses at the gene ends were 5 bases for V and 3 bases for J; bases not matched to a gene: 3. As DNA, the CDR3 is TGTGCCAGCAGCCCCGGGACTAGCGGCTACAATGAGCAGTTCTTC. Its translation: CASSPGTSGYNEQFF. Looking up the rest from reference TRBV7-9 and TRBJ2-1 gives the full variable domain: DTGVSQNPRHKITKRGQNVTFRCDPISEHNRLYWYRQTLGQGPEFLTYFQNEAQLEKSRLLSDRFSAERPKGSFSTLEIQRTEQGDSAMYLCASSPGTSGYNEQFFGPGTRLTVL.

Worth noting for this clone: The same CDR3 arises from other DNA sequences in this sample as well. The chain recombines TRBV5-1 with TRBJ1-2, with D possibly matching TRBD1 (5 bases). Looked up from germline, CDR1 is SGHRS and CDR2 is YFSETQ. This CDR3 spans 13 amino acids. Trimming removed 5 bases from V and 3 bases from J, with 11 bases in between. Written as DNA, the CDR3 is TGCGCCAGCAGTGTGGGGGGAGACTATGGCTACACCTTC. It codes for CASSVGGDYGYTF.

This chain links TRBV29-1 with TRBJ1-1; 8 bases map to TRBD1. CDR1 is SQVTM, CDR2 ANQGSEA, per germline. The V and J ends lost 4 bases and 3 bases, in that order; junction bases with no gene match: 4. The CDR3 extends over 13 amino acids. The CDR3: CSVVNRGDTEAFF. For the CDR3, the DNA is TGCAGCGTTGTGAACAGGGGGGACACTGAAGCTTTCTTT.

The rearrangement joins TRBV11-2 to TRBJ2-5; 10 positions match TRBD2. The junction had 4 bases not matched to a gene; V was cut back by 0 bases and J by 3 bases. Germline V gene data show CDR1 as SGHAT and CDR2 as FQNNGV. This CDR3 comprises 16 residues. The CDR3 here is CASSLEPLAGEETQYF. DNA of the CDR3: TGTGCCAGCAGCTTAGAGCCTCTAGCGGGAGAAGAGACCCAGTACTTC.

The CDR3 protein is CAISDVQETQYF. The CDR3 DNA is TGTGCCATCAGTGACGTCCAAGAGACCCAGTACTTC. The chain links TRBV10-3 to TRBJ2-5; D gene ambiguous. CDR3 length equals 12 residues. The germline V and J ends were trimmed by 3 bases and 1 base, with 3 bases remaining between them. Germline V CDR1 and CDR2: ENHRY, SYGVKD.

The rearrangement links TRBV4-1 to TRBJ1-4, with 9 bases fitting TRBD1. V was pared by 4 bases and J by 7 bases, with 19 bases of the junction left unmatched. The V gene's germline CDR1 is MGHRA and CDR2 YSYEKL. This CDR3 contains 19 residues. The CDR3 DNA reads TGCGCCAGCAGCCCCGATATCGGGACAGGGAATCGGCGGGGTGAAAAACTGTTTTTT. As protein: CASSPDIGTGNRRGEKLFF.